These 15 T cell receptor beta chains were all obtained from the same sample, sequenced in a study of blood T cells in healthy people across ages. A second roughly 6 to 12 cycle PCR used barcoded and J-beta primers. One entry per CDR3 protein, called by TCRdb with MiXCR from the 5' RACE reads. Here the sample spans roughly 860,000 distinct CDR3 sequences, approximately 67% being singletons. The source material was blood. These receptors were obtained from a man between 25 and 39 years old in good health.

This clonotype was recorded a few times. The rearrangement joins TRBV6-5 to TRBJ2-3; 7 nucleotides agree with TRBD1. The CDR3 totals 15 residues. Germline CDR1 MNHEY, CDR2 SVGAGI. The V and J ends lost 6 bases and 3 bases, in that order; junction bases with no gene match: 9. For the CDR3, the DNA is TGTGCCAGCAGCCCCGCGACAGGGTCGACAGATACGCAGTATTTT. Translated, it gives CASSPATGSTDTQYF.

This chain joins TRBV15 and TRBJ2-7; D is possibly TRBD1 (6 bases). V was pared by 5 bases and J by 5 bases, with 19 bases between. Germline V gene sequence: CDR1 LNHNV, CDR2 YYDKDF (reference sequence). The CDR3 has 15 amino acids. CDR3 sequence: CATSGKTGLAHEQYF. The CDR3 DNA sequence: TGTGCCACCAGCGGAAAGACAGGTTTGGCCCACGAGCAGTACTTC. The complete variable domain, with remaining parts taken from reference TRBV15 and TRBJ2-7, reads DAMVIQNPRYQVTQFGKPVTLSCSQTLNHNVMYWYQQKSSQAPKLLFHYYDKDFNNEADTPDNFQSRRPNTSFCFLDIRSPGLGDTAMYLCATSGKTGLAHEQYFGPGTRLTVT.

The CDR3 DNA reads TGTGCCAGCAGTTTATCGAGAGGGCAGGGCCTCTTATACGAGCAGTACTTC. Residues: CASSLSRGQGLLYEQYF. The V gene is TRBV27, the J gene TRBJ2-7, with D possibly being TRBD1 or TRBD2 (5 bases each). CDR1 is MNHEY, CDR2 SMNVEV, per germline (reference sequence). Trimming took off 0 bases at V and 4 bases at J, with 19 bases between the two ends. This CDR3 is built from 17 residues.

The chain joins TRBV7-2 to TRBJ2-7; D unresolved. CDR3 length: 15 amino acids. The V gene's germline CDR1 is SGHTA and CDR2 FQGNSA. V lost 5 bases, J lost 7 bases, and 21 bases lay in between. The CDR3 nucleotides are TGTGCCAGCAGCCAAGACGGACCCCCTCTTTGGGAGCAGTACTTC. Translation: CASSQDGPPLWEQYF.

The V and J genes are TRBV7-9 and TRBJ2-5, with 8 bases aligning to TRBD2. Germline V gene data show CDR1 as SEHNR and CDR2 as FQNEAQ (reference sequence). CDR3 length equals 16 residues. The J segment lost 4 bases and the V segment lost 1 base, leaving 8 bases of the junction unmatched. The CDR3 DNA follows: TGTGCCAGCAGCTTAGATGCTAGCGGGCTGGGAGAGACCCAGTACTTC. This gives the protein CASSLDASGLGETQYF.

The rearrangement links TRBV4-2 to TRBJ1-2; D is unclear. CDR1 and CDR2 from the germline V gene are LGHNA and YNFKEQ. V was pared by 2 bases and J by 5 bases, with 15 bases between. CDR3 size: 15 residues. Written as DNA, the CDR3 is TGTGCCAGCAGCCAAAATACGTTGCGGGGATATGGCTACACCTTC. It is translated as CASSQNTLRGYGYTF.

Ten or more counts support this clonotype. The chain couples TRBV20-1 to TRBJ2-7; D remains unclear. The CDR3 consists of 14 residues. The germline gives CDR1 DFQATT, CDR2 SNEGSKA (reference sequence). The ends were cut back, 0 bases at V and 3 bases at J, with 12 bases in the middle. In DNA, the CDR3 is TGCAGTGCTAGAGAGGGCAGGAGCCTCTACGAGCAGTACTTC. Amino acid sequence: CSAREGRSLYEQYF.

The rearrangement links TRBV10-3 to TRBJ2-4, with D maybe TRBD1 (5 bases). Germline loops: CDR1 ENHRY, CDR2 SYGVKD. Trimming stripped 1 base from V and 6 bases from J, with 7 bases between. This CDR3 has 13 amino acids. CDR3 protein: CAISEYQGNIQYF. The CDR3, as DNA: TGTGCCATCAGTGAGTACCAGGGAAACATTCAGTACTTC.

J is TRBJ2-7 and V is TRBV5-1; TRBD1 matches at 9 bases. The CDR3 has 15 residues. CDR1 and CDR2 (germline): SGHRS, YFSETQ. J lost 3 bases, V lost 4 bases, and 8 bases had no gene match. The CDR3 DNA is TGCGCCAGCAGCACCCTTCCGGGACAGGGCTACGAGCAGTACTTC. As protein: CASSTLPGQGYEQYF.

This clonotype turned up a few times. The CDR3 DNA reads TGCAGCGTTGCGATCAAAACCACAGATACGCAGTATTTT. Its translation is CSVAIKTTDTQYF. The genes are TRBV29-1 and TRBJ2-3; D not certain. Trimming took 4 bases from V and 2 from J, leaving 10 bases between them. CDR1 and CDR2 from the germline V gene are SQVTM and ANQGSEA. The CDR3 length is 13 residues.

This clonotype appeared a few times. The chain joins TRBV12-3 or TRBV12-4 to TRBJ2-7, with D tentatively TRBD1 (6 bases). The CDR3 totals 13 residues. V lost 5 bases, J lost 4 bases, and 12 bases lay in between. CDR3: CASSTNQGYEQYF. The CDR3 DNA reads TGTGCCAGCAGTACCAACCAGGGGTACGAGCAGTACTTC.

The chain carries TRBV6-5 and TRBJ2-3; 8 bases map to TRBD2. J was trimmed by 0 bases and V by 0 bases; bases with no gene match: 2. The germline V gene encodes CDR1 MNHEY and CDR2 SVGAGI. This CDR3 has 16 amino acids. The CDR3 loop is CASSYSAGDSTDTQYF. CDR3 sequence (DNA): TGTGCCAGCAGTTACTCAGCGGGGGATAGCACAGATACGCAGTATTTT.

A few counts support this clonotype. This chain uses TRBV28 with TRBJ2-3, with a possible D match to TRBD1 (6 bases). Trimming pared 3 bases from V and 2 bases from J, leaving 12 bases between. From germline, CDR1 is MDHEN and CDR2 SYDVKM. This CDR3 is 15 amino acids long. The CDR3 loop reads CASSFPGQPTDTQYF. The CDR3 nucleotides read TGTGCCAGCAGTTTCCCCGGACAGCCCACAGATACGCAGTATTTT.

The sample holds one count of this clonotype. The chain couples TRBV20-1 to TRBJ2-7; 8 nucleotides line up with TRBD1. The CDR3 sequence is 14 residues long. Looked up from germline, CDR1 is DFQATT and CDR2 is SNEGSKA (reference sequence). V dropped 0 bases and J dropped 10; count of bases not matched to a gene: 11. In DNA, the CDR3 is TGCAGTGCTAGAGACGGACAGGGTTGGGAGACTCAGTACTTC. This codes for CSARDGQGWETQYF.

V gene TRBV11-2 combines with J gene TRBJ1-6, with no clear D. Trimming stripped 0 bases from V and 9 bases from J, with 3 bases between. This CDR3 contains 12 residues. Germline V lookup: CDR1 SGHAT, CDR2 FQNNGV. CDR3 sequence (DNA): TGTGCCAGCAGCTTAGATCTTTCACCCCTCCACTTT. As protein: CASSLDLSPLHF.